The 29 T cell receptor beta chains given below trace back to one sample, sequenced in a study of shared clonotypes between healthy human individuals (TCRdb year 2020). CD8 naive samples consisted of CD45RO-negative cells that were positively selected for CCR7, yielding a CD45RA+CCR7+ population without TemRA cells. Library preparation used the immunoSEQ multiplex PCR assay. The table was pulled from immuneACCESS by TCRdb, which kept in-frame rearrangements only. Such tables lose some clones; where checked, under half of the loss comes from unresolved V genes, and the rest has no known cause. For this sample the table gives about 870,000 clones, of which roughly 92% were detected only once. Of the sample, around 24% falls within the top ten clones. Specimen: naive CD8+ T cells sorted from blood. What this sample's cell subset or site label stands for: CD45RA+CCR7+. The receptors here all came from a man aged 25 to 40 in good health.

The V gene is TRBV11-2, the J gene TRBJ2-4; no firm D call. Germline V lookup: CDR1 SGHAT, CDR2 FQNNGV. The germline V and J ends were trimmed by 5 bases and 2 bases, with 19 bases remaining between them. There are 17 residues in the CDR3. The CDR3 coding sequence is TGTGCCAGCAGCCCGACCCTAGGACCAGAGACCAAAAACATTCAGTACTTC. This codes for CASSPTLGPETKNIQYF.

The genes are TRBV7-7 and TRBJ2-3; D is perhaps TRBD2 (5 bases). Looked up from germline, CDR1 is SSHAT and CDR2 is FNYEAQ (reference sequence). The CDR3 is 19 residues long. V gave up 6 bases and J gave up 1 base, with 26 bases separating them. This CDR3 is CASSPLFRDLPWGTDTQYF. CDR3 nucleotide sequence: TGTGCCAGCAGTCCGCTATTTCGGGATCTCCCGTGGGGCACAGATACGCAGTATTTT. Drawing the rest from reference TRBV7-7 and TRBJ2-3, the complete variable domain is GAGVSQSPRYKVTKRGQDVTLRCDPISSHATLYWYQQALGQGPEFLTYFNYEAQPDKSGLPSDRFSAERPEGSISTLTIQRTEQRDSAMYRCASSPLFRDLPWGTDTQYFGPGTRLTVL.

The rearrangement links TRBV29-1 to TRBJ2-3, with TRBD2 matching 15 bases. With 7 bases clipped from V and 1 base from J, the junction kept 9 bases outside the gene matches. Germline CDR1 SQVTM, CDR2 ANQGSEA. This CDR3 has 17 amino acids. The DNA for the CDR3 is TGCAGCGAACGGACTAGCGGGAGGGCCGGACGCACAGATACGCAGTATTTT. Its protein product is CSERTSGRAGRTDTQYF.

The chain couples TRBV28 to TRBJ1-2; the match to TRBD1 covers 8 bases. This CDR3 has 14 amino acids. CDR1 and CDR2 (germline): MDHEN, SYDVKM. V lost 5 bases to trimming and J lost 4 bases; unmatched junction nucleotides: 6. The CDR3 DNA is TGTGCCAGCAGTGGGGGGACAGGAATCTATGGCTACACCTTC. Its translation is CASSGGTGIYGYTF.

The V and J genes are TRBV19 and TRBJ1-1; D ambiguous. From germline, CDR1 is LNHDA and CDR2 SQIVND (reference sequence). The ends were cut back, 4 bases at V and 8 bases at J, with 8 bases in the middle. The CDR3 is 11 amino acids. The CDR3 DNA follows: TGTGCCAGTAGTAGTCGAAAGGAAGCTTTCTTT. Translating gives CASSSRKEAFF.

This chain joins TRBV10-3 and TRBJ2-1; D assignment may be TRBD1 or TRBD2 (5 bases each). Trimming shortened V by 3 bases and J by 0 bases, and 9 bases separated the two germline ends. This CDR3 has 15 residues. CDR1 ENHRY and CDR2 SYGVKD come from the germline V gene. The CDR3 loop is CAISEEGSSYNEQFF. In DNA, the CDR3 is TGTGCCATCAGTGAAGAGGGGAGCTCCTACAATGAGCAGTTCTTC.

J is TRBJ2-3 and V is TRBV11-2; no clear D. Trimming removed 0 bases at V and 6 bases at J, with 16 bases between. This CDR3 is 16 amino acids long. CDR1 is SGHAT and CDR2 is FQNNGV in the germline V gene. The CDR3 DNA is TGTGCCAGCAGCTTAGAGGGCAGAGGTCGCAGTGATACGCAGTATTTT. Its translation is CASSLEGRGRSDTQYF.

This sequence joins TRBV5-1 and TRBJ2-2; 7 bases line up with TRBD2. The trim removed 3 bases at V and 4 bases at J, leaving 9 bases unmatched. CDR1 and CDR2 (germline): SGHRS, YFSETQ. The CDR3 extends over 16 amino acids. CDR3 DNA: TGCGCCAGCAGCTACTTGGCGGGAGCGCTCACCGGGGAGCTGTTTTTT. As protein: CASSYLAGALTGELFF.

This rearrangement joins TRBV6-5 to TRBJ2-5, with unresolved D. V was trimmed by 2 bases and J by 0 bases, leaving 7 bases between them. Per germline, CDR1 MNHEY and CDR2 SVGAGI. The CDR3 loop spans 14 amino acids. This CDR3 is CASSYGRYQETQYF. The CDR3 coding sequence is TGTGCCAGCAGTTACGGCAGGTACCAAGAGACCCAGTACTTC.

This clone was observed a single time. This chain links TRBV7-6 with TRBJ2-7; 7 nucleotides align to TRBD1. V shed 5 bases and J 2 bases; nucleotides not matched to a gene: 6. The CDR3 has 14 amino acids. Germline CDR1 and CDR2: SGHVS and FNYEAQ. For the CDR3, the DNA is TGTGCCAGCAGCCGAGGACAGGCCCCCTACGAGCAGTACTTC. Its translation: CASSRGQAPYEQYF.

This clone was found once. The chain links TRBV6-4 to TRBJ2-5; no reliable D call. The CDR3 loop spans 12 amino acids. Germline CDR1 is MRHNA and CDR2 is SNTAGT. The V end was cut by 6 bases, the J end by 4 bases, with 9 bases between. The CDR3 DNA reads TGTGCCAGCAGACTTATAGTAGAGACCCAGTACTTC. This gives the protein CASRLIVETQYF.

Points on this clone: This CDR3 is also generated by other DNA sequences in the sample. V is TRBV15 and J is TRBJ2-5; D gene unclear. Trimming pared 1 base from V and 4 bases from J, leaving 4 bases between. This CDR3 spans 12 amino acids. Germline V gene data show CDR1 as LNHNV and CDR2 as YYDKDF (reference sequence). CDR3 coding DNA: TGTGCCACCAGCAGAGGCGGAGAGACCCAGTACTTC. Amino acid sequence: CATSRGGETQYF.

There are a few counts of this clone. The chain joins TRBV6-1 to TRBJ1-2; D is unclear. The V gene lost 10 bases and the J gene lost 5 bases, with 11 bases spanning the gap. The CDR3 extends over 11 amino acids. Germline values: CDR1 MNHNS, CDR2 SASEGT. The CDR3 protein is CATRSAYGYTF. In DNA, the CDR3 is TGTGCCACCCGGTCCGCGTATGGCTACACCTTC.

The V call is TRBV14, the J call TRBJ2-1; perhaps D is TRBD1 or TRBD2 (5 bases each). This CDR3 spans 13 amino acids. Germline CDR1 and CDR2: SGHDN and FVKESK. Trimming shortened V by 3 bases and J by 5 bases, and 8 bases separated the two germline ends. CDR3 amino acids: CASSQGPHNEQFF. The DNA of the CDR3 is TGTGCCAGCAGCCAGGGACCACACAATGAGCAGTTCTTC.

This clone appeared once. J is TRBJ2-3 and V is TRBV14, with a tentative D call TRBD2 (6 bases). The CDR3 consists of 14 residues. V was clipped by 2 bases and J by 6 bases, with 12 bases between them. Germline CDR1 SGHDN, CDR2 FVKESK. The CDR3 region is CASSQLHGGDTQYF. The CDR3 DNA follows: TGTGCCAGCAGCCAACTCCATGGGGGGGATACGCAGTATTTT.

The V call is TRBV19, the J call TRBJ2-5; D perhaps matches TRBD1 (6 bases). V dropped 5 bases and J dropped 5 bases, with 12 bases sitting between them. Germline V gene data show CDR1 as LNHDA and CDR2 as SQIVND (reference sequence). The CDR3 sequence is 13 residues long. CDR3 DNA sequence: TGTGCCAGTAGTTTTGGACAGAGGGAGACCCAGTACTTC. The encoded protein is CASSFGQRETQYF.

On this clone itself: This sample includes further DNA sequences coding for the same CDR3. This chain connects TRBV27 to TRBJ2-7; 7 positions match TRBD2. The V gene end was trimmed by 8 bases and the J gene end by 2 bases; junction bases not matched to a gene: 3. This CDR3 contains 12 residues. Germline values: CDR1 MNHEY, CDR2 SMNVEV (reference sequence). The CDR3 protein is CASGSGTYEQYF. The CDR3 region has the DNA TGTGCCAGCGGGAGCGGGACCTACGAGCAGTACTTC.

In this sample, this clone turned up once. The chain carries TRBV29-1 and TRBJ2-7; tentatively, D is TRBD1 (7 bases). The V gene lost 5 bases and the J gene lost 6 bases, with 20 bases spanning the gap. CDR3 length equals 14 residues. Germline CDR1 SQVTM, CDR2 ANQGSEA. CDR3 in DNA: TGCAGCGTTCGCTGGGGGGACAGTTTTGGCGAGCAGTACTTC. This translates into CSVRWGDSFGEQYF.

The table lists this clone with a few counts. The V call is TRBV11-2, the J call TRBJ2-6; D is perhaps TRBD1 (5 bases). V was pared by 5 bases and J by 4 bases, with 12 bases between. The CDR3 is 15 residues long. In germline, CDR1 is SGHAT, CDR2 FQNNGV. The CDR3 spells CASSIDWGGANVLTF. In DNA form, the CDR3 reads TGTGCCAGCAGCATTGATTGGGGCGGGGCCAACGTCCTGACTTTC.

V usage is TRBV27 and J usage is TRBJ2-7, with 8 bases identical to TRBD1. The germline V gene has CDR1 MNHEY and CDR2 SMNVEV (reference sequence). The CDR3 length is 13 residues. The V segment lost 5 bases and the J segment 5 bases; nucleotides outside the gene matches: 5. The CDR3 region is CASSKGTGDEQYF. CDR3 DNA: TGTGCCAGCAGTAAGGGGACAGGAGACGAGCAGTACTTC.

The CDR3 region is CASSPLTGGVGNEQFF. CDR3 sequence (DNA): TGTGCCAGCAGTCCCCTCACGGGAGGGGTAGGCAATGAGCAGTTCTTC. This rearrangement joins TRBV27 to TRBJ2-1, with 8 bases identical to TRBD2. V shed 5 bases, J shed 6 bases, and the junction held 12 bases outside the gene matches. This CDR3 has 16 amino acids. In germline, CDR1 is MNHEY, CDR2 SMNVEV (reference sequence).

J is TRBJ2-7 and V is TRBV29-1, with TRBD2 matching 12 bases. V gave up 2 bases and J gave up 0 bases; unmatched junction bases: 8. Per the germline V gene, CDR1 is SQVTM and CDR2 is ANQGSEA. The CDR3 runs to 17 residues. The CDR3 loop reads CSVELTSGSVPSYEQYF. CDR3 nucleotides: TGCAGCGTTGAACTGACTAGCGGGAGCGTCCCCTCCTACGAGCAGTACTTC.

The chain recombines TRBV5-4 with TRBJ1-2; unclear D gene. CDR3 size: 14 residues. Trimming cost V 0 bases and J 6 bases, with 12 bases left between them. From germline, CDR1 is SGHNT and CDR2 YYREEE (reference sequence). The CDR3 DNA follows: TGTGCCAGCAGCTTGGACGCCCAGCCTCATGGCTACACCTTC. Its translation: CASSLDAQPHGYTF.

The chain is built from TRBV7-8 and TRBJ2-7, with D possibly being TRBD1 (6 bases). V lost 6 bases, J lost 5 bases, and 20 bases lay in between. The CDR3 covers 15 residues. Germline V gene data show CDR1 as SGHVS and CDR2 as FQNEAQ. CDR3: CASRSIRDTPNEQYF. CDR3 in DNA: TGTGCCAGCAGGTCAATCCGGGACACTCCTAACGAGCAGTACTTC.

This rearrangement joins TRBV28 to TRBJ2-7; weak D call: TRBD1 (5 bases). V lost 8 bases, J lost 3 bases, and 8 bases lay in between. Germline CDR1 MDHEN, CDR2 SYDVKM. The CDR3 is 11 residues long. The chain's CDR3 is CASGANYEQYF. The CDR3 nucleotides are TGTGCCAGCGGGGCAAACTACGAGCAGTACTTC.

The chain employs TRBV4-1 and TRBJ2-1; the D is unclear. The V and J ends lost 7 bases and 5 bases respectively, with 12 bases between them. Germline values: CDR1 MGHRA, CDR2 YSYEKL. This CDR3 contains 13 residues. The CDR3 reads CASTSIVDNEQFF. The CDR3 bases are TGCGCCAGCACCTCGATTGTCGACAATGAGCAGTTCTTC.

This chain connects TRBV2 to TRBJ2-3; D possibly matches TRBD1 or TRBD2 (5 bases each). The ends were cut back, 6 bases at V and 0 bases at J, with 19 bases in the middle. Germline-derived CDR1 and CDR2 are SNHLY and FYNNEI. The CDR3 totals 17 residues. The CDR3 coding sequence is TGTGCCAGCAGCCCCGGGGTGTTTGGGGGAAGCACAGATACGCAGTATTTT. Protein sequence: CASSPGVFGGSTDTQYF. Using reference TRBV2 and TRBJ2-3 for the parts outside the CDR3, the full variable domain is EPEVTQTPSHQVTQMGQEVILRCVPISNHLYFYWYRQILGQKVEFLVSFYNNEISEKSEIFDDQFSVERPDGSNFTLKIRSTKLEDSAMYFCASSPGVFGGSTDTQYFGPGTRLTVL.

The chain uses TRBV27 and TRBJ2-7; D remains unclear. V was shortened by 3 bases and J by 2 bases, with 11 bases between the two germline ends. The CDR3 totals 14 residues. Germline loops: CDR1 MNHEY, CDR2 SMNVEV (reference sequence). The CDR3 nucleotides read TGTGCCAGCAGTTTCTGGCAGCAGGCCTACGAGCAGTACTTC. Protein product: CASSFWQQAYEQYF.

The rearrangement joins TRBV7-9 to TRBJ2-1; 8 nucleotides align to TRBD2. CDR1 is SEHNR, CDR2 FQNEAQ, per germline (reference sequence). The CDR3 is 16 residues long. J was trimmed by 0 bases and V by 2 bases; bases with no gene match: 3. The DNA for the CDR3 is TGTGCCAGCAGCTTATCGGGAGGGGTCTCCTACAATGAGCAGTTCTTC. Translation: CASSLSGGVSYNEQFF. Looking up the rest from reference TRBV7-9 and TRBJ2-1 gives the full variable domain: DTGVSQNPRHKITKRGQNVTFRCDPISEHNRLYWYRQTLGQGPEFLTYFQNEAQLEKSRLLSDRFSAERPKGSFSTLEIQRTEQGDSAMYLCASSLSGGVSYNEQFFGPGTRLTVL.